One and the same sample provided the 29 T cell receptor beta chains below, sequenced in a study of T cells in localized non-small cell lung cancer. Sequenced by immunoSEQ multiplex PCR; TCRdb stores in-frame clones only, minus some. Of 58,000 or so clones in the sample, roughly 90% are singletons; the top ten hold about 2%. Here the sequenced sample was peripheral blood, taken before any cancer treatment. All receptors derive from a woman aged 35-75 years with stage I lung adenocarcinoma.

This sequence joins TRBV5-1 and TRBJ1-5; D not certain. Germline CDR1 SGHRS, CDR2 YFSETQ. Trimming left V 0 bases short and J 6 bases short, with 7 bases between. CDR3 length equals 13 residues. The CDR3 sequence: CASSLAGGQPQHF. CDR3 nucleotides: TGCGCCAGCAGCTTGGCTGGCGGTCAGCCCCAGCATTTT.

The V gene is TRBV10-3, the J gene TRBJ2-7, with unresolved D. Germline CDR1 ENHRY, CDR2 SYGVKD. The CDR3 runs to 14 residues. V dropped 2 bases and J dropped 1 base, with 9 bases sitting between them. The CDR3 bases are TGTGCCATCAGTGAGGGGGTGCAATCCTACGAGCAGTACTTC. This translates into CAISEGVQSYEQYF.

The rearrangement joins TRBV6-5 to TRBJ1-2, with D unclear. CDR1 and CDR2 (germline): MNHEY, SVGAGI. The CDR3 has 12 residues. Deletions cut 0 bases from V and 10 bases from J, with 9 bases between. The DNA of the CDR3 is TGTGCCAGCAGTTACTCGGGCGGGATCTACACCTTC. Encoded protein: CASSYSGGIYTF.

The chain joins TRBV6-1 to TRBJ2-1; D is perhaps TRBD2 (6 bases). From germline, CDR1 is MNHNS and CDR2 SASEGT. This CDR3 spans 16 amino acids. Trimming shortened V by 3 bases and J by 0 bases, and 12 bases separated the two germline ends. The CDR3 sequence is CASSDTSSSSYNEQFF. The CDR3 bases are TGTGCCAGCAGTGACACTAGCTCGAGCTCCTACAATGAGCAGTTCTTC.

V usage is TRBV19 and J usage is TRBJ1-5, with TRBD1 matching 9 bases. Losses at the gene ends were 7 bases for V and 1 base for J; bases not matched to a gene: 8. The CDR3 loop spans 16 amino acids. From germline, CDR1 is LNHDA and CDR2 SQIVND (reference sequence). CDR3 nucleotide sequence: TGTGCCAGTAACCACCTACAGGGGGCAAGCAATCAGCCCCAGCATTTT. This encodes CASNHLQGASNQPQHF.

This chain links TRBV10-2 with TRBJ1-2, with 8 bases fitting TRBD1. This CDR3 is built from 11 residues. Germline CDR1 reads WSHSY; CDR2 reads SAAADI. V lost 6 bases and J lost 10; bases outside the gene matches: 4. CDR3 DNA: TGCGCCAGCAGCACAGGGGGGGTCTACACCTTC. Translation gives CASSTGGVYTF.

The V call is TRBV13, the J call TRBJ2-5, with TRBD2 as a possible D gene (7 bases). In germline, CDR1 is PRHDT, CDR2 FYEKMQ (reference sequence). Trimming pared 1 base from V and 5 bases from J, leaving 17 bases between. The CDR3 runs 16 residues. DNA of the CDR3: TGTGCCAGCAGCTTAGTTACGGGGGGCTTAGGGGAGACCCAGTACTTC. Its protein is CASSLVTGGLGETQYF.

The V gene is TRBV2, the J gene TRBJ1-5; 8 bases agree with TRBD1. J was trimmed by 13 bases and V by 1 base; bases with no gene match: 0. Per germline, CDR1 SNHLY and CDR2 FYNNEI. CDR3 size: 11 residues. CDR3 protein: CASSEGDRQHF. Written as DNA, the CDR3 is TGTGCCAGCAGTGAAGGGGACAGGCAGCATTTT.

The J gene is TRBJ1-3, the V gene TRBV6-6; 8 bases are shared with TRBD1. This CDR3 is built from 16 residues. Germline CDR1 MNHNY, CDR2 SVGAGI (reference sequence). Losses at the gene ends were 6 bases for V and 3 bases for J; bases not matched to a gene: 10. Here the CDR3 DNA reads TGTGCCAGCAGCCCGACAGGGGCGGTCGGTGGAAACACCATATATTTT. Its protein product is CASSPTGAVGGNTIYF.

J is TRBJ2-3 and V is TRBV7-6; weak D call: TRBD2 (6 bases). The CDR3 spans 16 residues. Looked up from germline, CDR1 is SGHVS and CDR2 is FNYEAQ. Trimming cost V 0 bases and J 5 bases, with 15 bases left between them. This CDR3 reads CASSLAPGLSGDTQYF. DNA for the CDR3: TGTGCCAGCAGCTTAGCACCGGGACTTTCTGGAGATACGCAGTATTTT.

The rearrangement links TRBV5-1 to TRBJ2-3; 7 bases are a match to TRBD2. Germline CDR1 and CDR2: SGHRS and YFSETQ. Losses at the gene ends were 3 bases for V and 4 bases for J; bases not matched to a gene: 5. The CDR3 has 14 residues. This CDR3 is CASSSGLDPDTQYF. The CDR3 region has the DNA TGCGCCAGCAGCTCAGGACTAGACCCAGATACGCAGTATTTT.

This chain connects TRBV7-9 to TRBJ2-7; D not resolved. The CDR3 is made up of 13 amino acids. Germline loops: CDR1 SEHNR, CDR2 FQNEAQ (reference sequence). The germline V and J ends were trimmed by 1 base and 3 bases, with 7 bases remaining between them. The CDR3 here is CASSLDGIYEQYF. CDR3 nucleotides: TGTGCCAGCAGCTTAGACGGTATCTACGAGCAGTACTTC.

This clone was detected once. The chain links TRBV6-1 to TRBJ1-2; weak D call: TRBD1 (5 bases). Between the trimmed V and J ends, which lost 8 bases and 6 bases, there was a span of 13 bases. This CDR3 is built from 12 residues. CDR1 is MNHNS, CDR2 SASEGT, per germline. For the CDR3, the DNA is TGTGCCAGCTTCTTCTGGACAAATGGCTACACCTTC. Protein sequence: CASFFWTNGYTF.

This rearrangement joins TRBV19 to TRBJ2-5; perhaps D is TRBD1 or TRBD2 (6 bases each). The V end was cut by 7 bases, the J end by 5 bases, with 20 bases between. Germline V lookup: CDR1 LNHDA, CDR2 SQIVND (reference sequence). This CDR3 region has 15 residues. CDR3 coding DNA: TGTGCCAGTAAGGGAGCGGGCTTAGGGGGTGAGACCCAGTACTTC. Its protein is CASKGAGLGGETQYF.

V gene TRBV7-2 combines with J gene TRBJ2-5; D is unclear. The V end was cut by 1 base, the J end by 5 bases, with 8 bases between. The CDR3 spans 13 residues. Germline CDR1 is SGHTA and CDR2 is FQGNSA. The CDR3 here is CASSLGQSETQYF. In DNA form, the CDR3 reads TGTGCCAGCAGCTTAGGCCAGTCGGAGACCCAGTACTTC.

The J gene is TRBJ2-7, the V gene TRBV28; 10 bases are shared with TRBD1. The CDR3 contains 14 residues. Germline loops: CDR1 MDHEN, CDR2 SYDVKM. After removal of 6 bases from V and 2 bases from J, the junction contained 4 bases not matched to a gene. The CDR3: CASSPGQGPYEQYF. CDR3 coding DNA: TGTGCCAGCAGCCCGGGACAGGGGCCCTACGAGCAGTACTTC.

The V gene is TRBV5-1, the J gene TRBJ1-6; D is ambiguous. The CDR3 is 15 residues long. Per germline, CDR1 SGHRS and CDR2 YFSETQ. Trimming stripped 0 bases from V and 7 bases from J, with 11 bases between. The CDR3 is CASSLAEVGNSPLHF. In DNA, the CDR3 is TGCGCCAGCAGCTTGGCCGAAGTAGGCAATTCACCCCTCCACTTT.

In this sample, this clone turned up a few times. The gene calls are TRBV27 and TRBJ1-6; D gene uncertain. Trimming shortened V by 0 bases and J by 6 bases, and 9 bases separated the two germline ends. This CDR3 is built from 15 residues. Germline values: CDR1 MNHEY, CDR2 SMNVEV (reference sequence). CDR3 nucleotides: TGTGCCAGCAGTTTATCGATAGGCAGTAATTCACCCCTCCACTTT. This translates into CASSLSIGSNSPLHF.

This clone has only a few counts. The chain joins TRBV19 to TRBJ1-6, with D possibly TRBD1 on 5 matching bases. The CDR3 totals 14 residues. Germline V gives CDR1 LNHDA, CDR2 SQIVND (reference sequence). V was shortened by 7 bases and J by 6 bases, with 13 bases between the two germline ends. The CDR3 spells CASTLTGLNSPLHF. The CDR3 nucleotides are TGTGCCAGTACCCTCACGGGGCTTAATTCACCCCTCCACTTT. The full variable domain, completed using reference TRBV19 and TRBJ1-6, is DGGITQSPKYLFRKEGQNVTLSCEQNLNHDAMYWYRQDPGQGLRLIYYSQIVNDFQKGDIAEGYSVSREKKESFPLTVTSAQKNPTAFYLCASTLTGLNSPLHFGNGTRLTVT.

The chain is built from TRBV19 and TRBJ1-6; D uncertain. CDR3 size: 12 residues. Germline CDR1 LNHDA, CDR2 SQIVND (reference sequence). The V and J ends lost 3 bases and 10 bases respectively, with 7 bases between them. CDR3 in amino acids: CASSISKSPLHF. The CDR3 coding sequence is TGTGCCAGTAGTATCTCAAAATCACCCCTCCACTTT. Together with reference TRBV19 and TRBJ1-6, the CDR3 gives the full variable domain: DGGITQSPKYLFRKEGQNVTLSCEQNLNHDAMYWYRQDPGQGLRLIYYSQIVNDFQKGDIAEGYSVSREKKESFPLTVTSAQKNPTAFYLCASSISKSPLHFGNGTRLTVT.

The chain is built from TRBV27 and TRBJ2-2; 12 positions agree with TRBD2. CDR1 is MNHEY, CDR2 SMNVEV, per germline (reference sequence). The CDR3 length is 15 residues. Trimming removed 6 bases from V and 6 bases from J; junction bases left unmatched: 5. The CDR3 DNA reads as TGTGCCAGCAGCCAACTAGCGGGAGGCCCCGGGGAGCTGTTTTTT. Translating it yields CASSQLAGGPGELFF.

The chain has TRBV19 and TRBJ1-2; 9 bases fit TRBD1. The junction had 5 bases not matched to a gene; V was cut back by 5 bases and J by 4 bases. The CDR3 length is 14 residues. From germline, CDR1 is LNHDA and CDR2 SQIVND (reference sequence). The CDR3 sequence is CASSSGQGLYGYTF. The CDR3 bases are TGTGCCAGTAGTTCAGGACAGGGGCTCTATGGCTACACCTTC.

The V and J genes are TRBV18 and TRBJ2-3; no clear D gene. Germline CDR1 KGHSH, CDR2 LQKENI. This CDR3 contains 14 residues. V lost 0 bases, J lost 2 bases, and 6 bases lay in between. CDR3 loop: CASSPPAYTDTQYF. CDR3 DNA: TGTGCCAGCTCACCACCTGCCTACACAGATACGCAGTATTTT.

The chain couples TRBV18 to TRBJ2-2; D not resolved. V was trimmed by 9 bases and J by 6 bases, leaving 17 bases between them. The germline gives CDR1 KGHSH, CDR2 LQKENI. CDR3 length: 14 amino acids. CDR3: CASSSFSGAGELFF. CDR3 in DNA: TGTGCCAGTTCATCATTCTCAGGCGCCGGGGAGCTGTTTTTT.

This chain uses TRBV27 with TRBJ2-7; D assignment may be TRBD1 or TRBD2 (5 bases each). CDR3 length equals 14 residues. Germline V lookup: CDR1 MNHEY, CDR2 SMNVEV (reference sequence). Trimming stripped 6 bases from V and 5 bases from J, with 17 bases between. In DNA, the CDR3 is TGTGCCAGCAGGGGAGTAGGGGAATCCCACGAGCAGTACTTC. Amino acid sequence: CASRGVGESHEQYF.

The chain carries TRBV15 and TRBJ2-1; perhaps TRBD2 as D (5 bases). The length of the CDR3 is 13 residues. The V end was cut by 0 bases, the J end by 15 bases, with 15 bases between. Germline assignment: CDR1 LNHNV and CDR2 YYDKDF (reference sequence). CDR3 in amino acids: CATSRDRVGVRFF. CDR3 DNA: TGTGCCACCAGCAGAGATCGGGTCGGGGTAAGGTTCTTC.

This chain uses TRBV6-6 with TRBJ1-6; D is unresolved. The V end lost 4 bases, the J end lost 9 bases, and 13 bases lay between the germline ends. The CDR3 loop spans 14 amino acids. Germline loops: CDR1 MNHNY, CDR2 SVGAGI (reference sequence). CDR3 DNA sequence: TGTGCCAGCAGTTTCGGCGATCTACCTTCACCCCTCCACTTT. It yields the protein CASSFGDLPSPLHF.

The rearrangement uses TRBV25-1 and TRBJ2-7, with D tentatively TRBD2 (6 bases). Trimming took off 0 bases at V and 3 bases at J, with 15 bases between the two ends. CDR1 and CDR2 from the germline V gene are MGHDK and SYGVNS. The CDR3 loop spans 16 amino acids. CDR3 sequence (DNA): TGTGCCAGCAGTGAATATGCGGGGCCCCGAGGCTACGAGCAGTACTTC. Translation: CASSEYAGPRGYEQYF.

The chain links TRBV7-2 to TRBJ1-2; D ambiguous. Trimming shortened V by 5 bases and J by 10 bases, and 17 bases separated the two germline ends. The CDR3 is made up of 13 amino acids. Germline CDR1 SGHTA, CDR2 FQGNSA. The CDR3 DNA sequence: TGTGCCAGCAGCATTCAGCTAGGGCGTTACTACACCTTC. This sequence encodes CASSIQLGRYYTF.